This TCR beta chain was identified during a study of T cell changes during pregnancy in multiple sclerosis. Germline assignment: CDR1 MNHNS and CDR2 SASEGT. This CDR3 has 14 residues. The V segment lost 6 bases and the J segment 1 base; nucleotides outside the gene matches: 5. Produced via immunoSEQ multiplex PCR; TCRdb's table is partial and in-frame only. The sample has 15,000 to 17,000 clones, roughly 83% seen once. The material sequenced was CD8+ T cells from peripheral blood mononuclear cells, taken after pregnancy. The J gene is TRBJ1-1, the V gene TRBV6-1; 7 bases are shared with TRBD1. This clonotype was obtained from a female donor in good health, enrolled as a control in a pregnancy study. Here the CDR3 reads CASSRDSENTEAFF. The CDR3 DNA reads TGTGCCAGCAGCCGGGACAGCGAGAACACTGAAGCTTTCTTT.